These 4 T cell receptor beta chains were sequenced from one sample in a study of T cell changes during pregnancy in multiple sclerosis. Only in-frame clones appear in the TCRdb table, and some are missing; sequencing was by immunoSEQ multiplex PCR. This table has tens of thousands of clones, over 80% appearing once. Sequences were derived from peripheral blood, sampled in the first trimester of pregnancy. All receptors derive from a female donor in good health, enrolled as a control in a pregnancy study.

The chain uses TRBV11-2 and TRBJ1-4, with a weak D call TRBD1 (5 bases). In germline, CDR1 is SGHAT, CDR2 FQNNGV. Trimming left V 5 bases short and J 8 bases short, with 15 bases between. The CDR3 is made up of 14 amino acids. DNA for the CDR3: TGTGCCAGCAGCCCTCAGGGTTTCGGGGAAAAACTGTTTTTT. Protein product: CASSPQGFGEKLFF.

This clone is medium-sized within its sample. V usage is TRBV11-3 and J usage is TRBJ2-1; TRBD1 matches 9 bases. This CDR3 has 14 amino acids. The trim removed 1 base at V and 7 bases at J, leaving 2 bases unmatched. Germline V gene sequence: CDR1 SGHNT, CDR2 YENEEA. The CDR3 DNA follows: TGTGCCAGCAGCTTAGGGGACAGGGTGAATGAGCAGTTCTTC. Its translation is CASSLGDRVNEQFF.

The gene calls are TRBV27 and TRBJ2-1; D ambiguous. The CDR3 loop spans 11 amino acids. V gave up 3 bases and J gave up 9 bases, with 6 bases separating them. Germline values: CDR1 MNHEY, CDR2 SMNVEV (reference sequence). The CDR3 spells CASSFNGEQFF. The CDR3 DNA reads as TGTGCCAGCAGTTTTAACGGTGAGCAGTTCTTC.

The chain uses TRBV9 and TRBJ1-5; D possibly corresponds to TRBD1 (6 bases). Per germline, CDR1 SGDLS and CDR2 YYNGEE. The V end lost 4 bases, the J end lost 3 bases, and 14 bases lay between the germline ends. CDR3 size: 15 residues. CDR3 protein: CASSPYTGPNQPQHF. CDR3 nucleotides: TGTGCCAGCAGCCCCTATACAGGGCCCAATCAGCCCCAGCATTTT.